The next 20 T cell receptor beta chains were all read from a single sample in a study of TIL therapy for anti-PD-1-resistant metastatic lung cancer. The libraries were made with immunoSEQ v3. The method was immunoSEQ multiplex PCR; TCRdb's version includes in-frame clones alone and lacks a portion of them. The sample holds about 21,000 clones, about 70% seen once. Time point: pre-treatment sample, taken before nivolumab and TIL therapy. Specimen: blood, collected at baseline. Receptors were obtained from a person aged 25-85 years with non-small cell lung cancer.

This rearrangement joins TRBV5-1 to TRBJ1-1, with a weak D call TRBD1 (5 bases). Germline CDR1 and CDR2: SGHRS and YFSETQ. Between the trimmed V and J ends, which lost 3 bases and 6 bases, there was a span of 12 bases. The CDR3 totals 13 residues. CDR3 coding DNA: TGCGCCAGCAGCTCATTCGGGGCGGCTGAAGCTTTCTTT. Protein: CASSSFGAAEAFF.

V usage is TRBV7-8 and J usage is TRBJ2-3; TRBD2 is a possible D gene (6 bases). V was cut by 5 bases and J by 2 bases, with 17 bases left in between. The CDR3 is 16 amino acids. Germline CDR1 SGHVS, CDR2 FQNEAQ. CDR3: CASSPTLDYFTDTQYF. The CDR3 region has the DNA TGTGCCAGCAGCCCGACATTGGACTACTTCACAGATACGCAGTATTTT.

This clone was seen a few times. The chain links TRBV30 to TRBJ1-1, with D tentatively TRBD1 (5 bases). Between the trimmed V and J ends, which lost 2 bases and 0 bases, there was a span of 13 bases. Germline lookup yields CDR1 GTSNPN and CDR2 SVGIG (reference sequence). The CDR3 spans 15 residues. The DNA for the CDR3 is TGTGCCTGGAGTACCAGACAGATCGTGAACACTGAAGCTTTCTTT. Encoded protein: CAWSTRQIVNTEAFF.

This rearrangement joins TRBV7-2 to TRBJ2-5, with unresolved D. The V gene lost 1 base and the J gene lost 5 bases, with 8 bases spanning the gap. Germline CDR1 and CDR2: SGHTA and FQGNSA. There are 13 residues in the CDR3. The CDR3 DNA is TGTGCCAGCAGCTTAGGCTCAGAGGAGACCCAGTACTTC. Protein: CASSLGSEETQYF.

The genes are TRBV7-2 and TRBJ2-3, with 9 bases aligning to TRBD2. Germline V gene sequence: CDR1 SGHTA, CDR2 FQGNSA. Trimming removed 1 base from V and 14 bases from J; junction bases left unmatched: 13. The CDR3 spans 15 residues. CDR3 region: CASSLGWSRREGWYF. CDR3 coding DNA: TGTGCCAGCAGCTTAGGATGGTCTCGGCGGGAGGGGTGGTATTTT.

Points on this clone: Within the sample, other DNA sequences also encode this same CDR3. This chain links TRBV5-4 with TRBJ2-1; a weak D match, TRBD2 (6 bases). V shed 4 bases and J shed 0 bases, with 11 bases lying between them. The CDR3 consists of 15 residues. Germline values: CDR1 SGHNT, CDR2 YYREEE (reference sequence). The CDR3 reads CASSPTGDSYNEQFF. The DNA of the CDR3 is TGTGCCAGCAGCCCTACGGGGGACTCCTACAATGAGCAGTTCTTC.

The table lists this clone with a count of one. The chain recombines TRBV7-9 with TRBJ2-5, with TRBD1 as a possible D gene (8 bases). This CDR3 contains 14 residues. Trimming removed 5 bases from V and 4 bases from J, with 14 bases in between. Germline lookup yields CDR1 SEHNR and CDR2 FQNEAQ (reference sequence). This CDR3 is CASSDRGGRETQYF. CDR3 coding DNA: TGTGCCAGCAGCGACAGGGGAGGGAGAGAGACCCAGTACTTC.

The V call is TRBV28, the J call TRBJ1-1; 10 bases fit TRBD1. From germline, CDR1 is MDHEN and CDR2 SYDVKM. V dropped 2 bases and J dropped 7; count of bases not matched to a gene: 7. The CDR3 is made up of 15 amino acids. As DNA, the CDR3 is TGTGCCAGCAGTTTAATAGGGACAGGGGCCGGTGAAGCTTTCTTT. It translates to CASSLIGTGAGEAFF.

The chain uses TRBV6-1 and TRBJ1-5; 7 bases are a match to TRBD1. The CDR3 loop spans 17 amino acids. Losses at the gene ends were 7 bases for V and 0 bases for J; bases not matched to a gene: 12. From germline, CDR1 is MNHNS and CDR2 SASEGT. CDR3 region: CASTEYRGTHSNQPQHF. CDR3 DNA: TGTGCCAGCACTGAGTACAGGGGAACTCATAGCAATCAGCCCCAGCATTTT.

The chain joins TRBV9 to TRBJ2-5; possible D gene TRBD1, 7 bases. Germline loops: CDR1 SGDLS, CDR2 YYNGEE. The CDR3 has 15 residues. V shed 3 bases and J shed 3 bases, with 15 bases lying between them. DNA for the CDR3: TGTGCCAGCAGCGCCTCAGGGGGGCTGGAAGAGACCCAGTACTTC. Translating it yields CASSASGGLEETQYF.

The rearrangement joins TRBV7-8 to TRBJ1-6; D gene unclear. Germline values: CDR1 SGHVS, CDR2 FQNEAQ. The CDR3 totals 14 residues. V was shortened by 1 base and J by 6 bases, with 7 bases between the two germline ends. The CDR3 loop is CASSLVKVNSPLHF. In nucleotides, the CDR3 is TGTGCCAGCAGCTTAGTTAAGGTTAATTCACCCCTCCACTTT.

V is TRBV20-1 and J is TRBJ1-6; D remains unclear. This CDR3 is built from 13 residues. In germline, CDR1 is DFQATT, CDR2 SNEGSKA (reference sequence). Trimming pared 3 bases from V and 13 bases from J, leaving 16 bases between. The CDR3: CSASRPDLRPLHF. In DNA, the CDR3 is TGCAGTGCTAGTCGACCGGACTTGAGGCCCCTCCACTTT.

This clone has more than one count but fewer than ten. The V gene is TRBV11-3, the J gene TRBJ1-6, with a weak D call TRBD1 (6 bases). CDR1 and CDR2 from the germline V gene are SGHNT and YENEEA. The CDR3 runs 14 residues. V was clipped by 4 bases and J by 9 bases, with 13 bases between them. CDR3 sequence: CASSSGQQGSPLHF. DNA of the CDR3: TGTGCCAGCAGCTCCGGACAGCAGGGTTCACCCCTCCACTTT.

This chain links TRBV6-5 with TRBJ2-5; D possibly matches TRBD1 or TRBD2 (5 bases each). The V end lost 7 bases, the J end lost 4 bases, and 19 bases lay between the germline ends. CDR1 and CDR2 (germline): MNHEY, SVGAGI. The CDR3 length is 15 residues. DNA of the CDR3: TGTGCCAGCACGAGGGGACCGGCAGGGCGAGAGACCCAGTACTTC. This encodes CASTRGPAGRETQYF.

This clone was detected once. V and J are TRBV7-2 and TRBJ1-2, with D possibly TRBD1 on 5 matching bases. Trimming cost V 1 base and J 4 bases, with 10 bases left between them. This CDR3 is built from 14 residues. Germline V gene sequence: CDR1 SGHTA, CDR2 FQGNSA. The CDR3 sequence: CASSLDTGTYGYTF. In nucleotides, the CDR3 is TGTGCCAGCAGCTTAGATACCGGGACCTATGGCTACACCTTC. The variable domain in full, with the rest retrieved from reference TRBV7-2 and TRBJ1-2, is GAGVSQSPSNKVTEKGKDVELRCDPISGHTALYWYRQSLGQGLEFLIYFQGNSAPDKSGLPSDRFSAERTGGSVSTLTIQRTQQEDSAVYLCASSLDTGTYGYTFGSGTRLTVV.

The CDR3 DNA is TGTGCCAGCAGCCAACGGGCGACGTACGAGCAGTACTTC. Encoded protein: CASSQRATYEQYF. This sequence joins TRBV3-1 (or the pseudogene TRBV3-2) and TRBJ2-7, with unresolved D. From germline, CDR1 is LGHDT and CDR2 YNNKEL (reference sequence). The V end lost 2 bases, the J end lost 4 bases, and 9 bases lay between the germline ends. The CDR3 has 13 amino acids.

This clone was counted a few times. The chain links TRBV6-6 to TRBJ1-6, with a weak D call TRBD1 (5 bases). V lost 3 bases and J lost 6, with 12 bases in between. The CDR3 runs to 15 residues. Germline values: CDR1 MNHNY, CDR2 SVGAGI (reference sequence). CDR3 amino acids: CASSYEGQPNSPLHF. In DNA, the CDR3 is TGTGCCAGCAGTTATGAAGGACAACCTAATTCACCCCTCCACTTT.

V and J are TRBV9 and TRBJ2-2; 10 nucleotides line up with TRBD2. V lost 0 bases to trimming and J lost 4 bases; unmatched junction nucleotides: 6. CDR1 and CDR2 from the germline V gene are SGDLS and YYNGEE. This CDR3 has 17 amino acids. The CDR3 reads CASSVGGLAVATGELFF. The CDR3 DNA follows: TGTGCCAGCAGCGTAGGAGGACTAGCGGTAGCCACCGGGGAGCTGTTTTTT.

Of note for this clone: The germline gene is not matched at one end of the junction; a read error may be the cause. The V gene is TRBV2, the J gene TRBJ1-2; D might be TRBD1 (5 bases). Per the germline V gene, CDR1 is SNHLY and CDR2 is FYNNEI. The CDR3 has 14 amino acids. CDR3: CASSEGTGTGGYTF. The CDR3 DNA follows: TGTGCCAGCAGCGAAGGGACTGGGACGGGTGGCTACACCTTC.

V is TRBV2 and J is TRBJ1-5; no firm D call. The CDR3 is made up of 15 amino acids. CDR1 SNHLY and CDR2 FYNNEI come from the germline V gene. Deletions cut 5 bases from V and 2 bases from J, with 13 bases between. The chain's CDR3 is CASSTDGRGNQPQHF. For the CDR3, the DNA is TGTGCCAGCAGTACGGACGGTCGGGGCAATCAGCCCCAGCATTTT.